The T cell receptor (beta chain) described here comes from a study of T cells in Graves' hyperthyroidism and ophthalmopathy. Study-wide points: Clonotypes that were expanded in thyroid above 0.001 mostly appeared in blood too.

Researchers took RNA transcripts and amplified the TCR beta CDR3 regions from them. Initially, a first-round RT-PCR of the TCR CDR3 employed the HTBI primer set. One entry per CDR3 protein results from TCRdb running MiXCR on the multiplex PCR reads. The sample includes approximately 400,000 distinct CDR3 sequences, approximately 15% of them seen just once. CDR3 length: 13 residues. Germline CDR1 and CDR2: DFQATT and SNEGSKA (reference sequence). With 3 bases removed from V and 5 bases from J, the gap between germline ends came to 10 bases. This clonotype was seen ten or more times. Its antigen remains unidentified. Stable Graves' hyperthyroidism denoted no ophthalmopathy progression over 18 months. Participants, patients aged 18 to 65, had newly diagnosed hyperthyroidism with a duration under 2 months.

This TCR derives from a woman aged 60 to 75 with Graves' hyperthyroidism. The chain employs TRBV20-1 and TRBJ1-4; no reliable D call. Material: blood. The CDR3, as DNA: TGCAGTGCTAGCGTTACCGCGAATGAAAAACTGTTTTTT. This translates into CSASVTANEKLFF.